These 16 T cell receptor beta chains share one sample of origin, sequenced in a study of cytomegalovirus exposure and HLA in healthy donors (TCRdb year 2017). Library prep was done by the immunoSEQ multiplex PCR assay. For the multiplex PCR, a mixture combining 60 forward primers for TCR Vbeta segments and 13 reverse primers for TCR Jbeta segments was used. TCRdb stores this immuneACCESS table with in-frame sequences only. Part of the clones is absent; in the studies checked, under half of the shortfall reflects unresolved V genes, and no reason is known for the rest. This sample is represented by tens of thousands of clones; approximately 80% of them were singletons. Less than 40% of the sample belongs to the ten largest clones. The specimen sequenced was PBMCs. The source is a man between 50 and 59 years old in good health and CMV-seropositive.

The chain couples TRBV5-4 to TRBJ2-2; the match to TRBD2 covers 11 bases. The CDR3 is made up of 16 amino acids. J was trimmed by 4 bases and V by 4 bases; bases with no gene match: 6. Germline assignment: CDR1 SGHNT and CDR2 YYREEE (reference sequence). Here the CDR3 reads CASSKTSGSTTGELFF. The CDR3 DNA reads as TGTGCCAGCAGCAAAACTAGCGGGAGTACCACCGGGGAGCTGTTTTTT.

The chain has TRBV11-3 and TRBJ2-1; 12 positions agree with TRBD2. Germline V CDR1 and CDR2: SGHNT, YENEEA. V dropped 4 bases and J dropped 10; count of bases not matched to a gene: 8. The CDR3 is 15 amino acids. The DNA for the CDR3 is TGTGCCAGCAGCTCCTCTAGCGGGAGGGATTCGGAGCAGTTCTTC. Translation: CASSSSSGRDSEQFF. The whole variable domain, remainder taken from reference TRBV11-3 and TRBJ2-1, is EAGVVQSPRYKIIEKKQPVAFWCNPISGHNTLYWYLQNLGQGPELLIRYENEEAVDDSQLPKDRFSAERLKGVDSTLKIQPAELGDSAVYLCASSSSSGRDSEQFFGPGTRLTVL.

V and J are TRBV6-1 and TRBJ2-3, with a possible D match to TRBD2 (5 bases). The CDR3 is 11 amino acids. Germline V CDR1 and CDR2: MNHNS, SASEGT. V lost 6 bases and J lost 8, with 9 bases in between. As DNA, the CDR3 is TGTGCCAGCAGCGGGGTGGGTACGCAGTATTTT. Its translation: CASSGVGTQYF.

The chain recombines TRBV2 with TRBJ1-5, with 7 positions matching TRBD1. The CDR3 covers 16 residues. V was clipped by 4 bases and J by 1 base; unmatched bases: 7. The germline gives CDR1 SNHLY, CDR2 FYNNEI. CDR3 nucleotides: TGTGCCAGCAGTGCCCTAAGGGGGCCAAGCAATCAGCCCCAGCATTTT. Translating gives CASSALRGPSNQPQHF.

V usage is TRBV6-5 and J usage is TRBJ1-5; D not certain. The ends were cut back, 3 bases at V and 7 bases at J, with 16 bases in the middle. This CDR3 is built from 15 residues. From germline, CDR1 is MNHEY and CDR2 SVGAGI. The CDR3 protein is CASSYDTSVGQPQHF. The CDR3 bases are TGTGCCAGCAGTTATGACACCTCGGTTGGACAGCCCCAGCATTTT.

This clone has a handful of counts. The chain links TRBV6-6 to TRBJ1-5; D might be TRBD1 (5 bases). Trimming cost V 3 bases and J 5 bases, with 11 bases left between them. There are 14 residues in the CDR3. CDR1 is MNHNY, CDR2 SVGAGI, per germline (reference sequence). CDR3 sequence reads: CASSYSTGYQPQHF. In DNA, the CDR3 is TGTGCCAGCAGTTATTCCACAGGTTATCAGCCCCAGCATTTT.

This clone was counted once. V and J are TRBV11-2 and TRBJ2-3; 9 bases agree with TRBD1. J was trimmed by 3 bases and V by 5 bases; bases with no gene match: 3. This CDR3 spans 14 amino acids. Germline V lookup: CDR1 SGHAT, CDR2 FQNNGV. CDR3 nucleotide sequence: TGTGCCAGCAGCCTCGGGACAGGGACAGATACGCAGTATTTT. This translates into CASSLGTGTDTQYF.

This sequence joins TRBV9 and TRBJ2-3, with 10 bases matching TRBD2. V lost 0 bases and J lost 0; bases outside the gene matches: 10. CDR3 length: 19 amino acids. Germline V lookup: CDR1 SGDLS, CDR2 YYNGEE. The CDR3 coding sequence is TGTGCCAGCAGCGTAGCAGCGGGAGGGACGAAAACTAGCACAGATACGCAGTATTTT. Encoded protein: CASSVAAGGTKTSTDTQYF.

J is TRBJ1-1 and V is TRBV30; a possible D gene is TRBD1 (5 bases). This CDR3 is 13 amino acids long. V was cut by 2 bases and J by 8 bases, with 15 bases left in between. The germline V gene encodes CDR1 GTSNPN and CDR2 SVGIG (reference sequence). As DNA, the CDR3 is TGTGCCTGGAGTCTGGGCCAGGGCCTGGAAGCTTTCTTT. It translates to CAWSLGQGLEAFF. The full variable domain, with the rest looked up from reference TRBV30 and TRBJ1-1, is SQTIHQWPATLVQPVGSPLSLECTVEGTSNPNLYWYRQAAGRGLQLLFYSVGIGQISSEVPQNLSASRPQDRQFILSSKKLLLSDSGFYLCAWSLGQGLEAFFGQGTRLTVV.

This clone was counted a few times. The rearrangement links TRBV7-9 to TRBJ2-7; no definite D call. CDR1 is SEHNR, CDR2 FQNEAQ, per germline (reference sequence). Trimming removed 7 bases from V and 5 bases from J, with 15 bases in between. This CDR3 contains 13 residues. DNA of the CDR3: TGTGCCAGCACCCTCGCGGTGTCCCACGAGCAGTACTTC. As protein: CASTLAVSHEQYF. The entire variable domain, with the rest obtained from reference TRBV7-9 and TRBJ2-7, is as follows: DTGVSQNPRHKITKRGQNVTFRCDPISEHNRLYWYRQTLGQGPEFLTYFQNEAQLEKSRLLSDRFSAERPKGSFSTLEIQRTEQGDSAMYLCASTLAVSHEQYFGPGTRLTVT.

The CDR3 is CASKGVAGDNEQFF. CDR3 sequence (DNA): TGTGCCAGCAAGGGGGTAGCGGGAGACAATGAGCAGTTCTTC. The rearrangement joins TRBV2 to TRBJ2-1, with 9 bases matching TRBD2. The CDR3 extends over 14 amino acids. Germline CDR1 reads SNHLY; CDR2 reads FYNNEI. J lost 5 bases, V lost 7 bases, and 6 bases had no gene match. The full variable domain, with the rest looked up from reference TRBV2 and TRBJ2-1, is EPEVTQTPSHQVTQMGQEVILRCVPISNHLYFYWYRQILGQKVEFLVSFYNNEISEKSEIFDDQFSVERPDGSNFTLKIRSTKLEDSAMYFCASKGVAGDNEQFFGPGTRLTVL.

V usage is TRBV6-5 and J usage is TRBJ2-7; 7 bases agree with TRBD1. Germline loops: CDR1 MNHEY, CDR2 SVGAGI. V lost 6 bases to trimming and J lost 7 bases; unmatched junction nucleotides: 9. The CDR3 has 13 amino acids. The CDR3 DNA sequence: TGTGCCAGCAGCTCCGACAGGGATCGGGAGCAGTACTTC. Amino acids: CASSSDRDREQYF.

The chain is built from TRBV19 and TRBJ2-1; 7 nucleotides align to TRBD2. This CDR3 comprises 15 residues. From germline, CDR1 is LNHDA and CDR2 SQIVND (reference sequence). Losses at the gene ends were 2 bases for V and 5 bases for J; bases not matched to a gene: 6. CDR3 loop: CASSISGGRHNEQFF. CDR3 coding DNA: TGTGCCAGTAGTATATCGGGCGGGAGACACAATGAGCAGTTCTTC.

The rearrangement uses TRBV19 and TRBJ2-3, with D unclear. Germline V gene sequence: CDR1 LNHDA, CDR2 SQIVND (reference sequence). This CDR3 region has 17 residues. V lost 3 bases and J 0 bases, leaving 16 bases between the germline ends. The CDR3: CASSISVLSISTDTQYF. CDR3 nucleotides: TGTGCCAGTAGTATCTCCGTCCTATCAATAAGCACAGATACGCAGTATTTT.

The chain links TRBV2 to TRBJ1-5; no definite D call. This CDR3 contains 15 residues. In germline, CDR1 is SNHLY, CDR2 FYNNEI. V lost 1 base and J lost 4, with 11 bases in between. CDR3 nucleotide sequence: TGTGCCAGCAGTGAAGTTGGTAGAGTAAATCAGCCCCAGCATTTT. It translates to CASSEVGRVNQPQHF.

The chain joins TRBV19 to TRBJ2-1, with 7 bases identical to TRBD2. The CDR3 covers 15 residues. Germline V lookup: CDR1 LNHDA, CDR2 SQIVND (reference sequence). The ends lost 3 bases at V and 2 bases at J; junction bases unmatched: 4. DNA for the CDR3: TGTGCCAGTAGTATGACGGGAGGCACCTACAATGAGCAGTTCTTC. Amino acid sequence: CASSMTGGTYNEQFF.